This entry concerns a single TCR beta chain. The antigen is not known. These data are taken from a study of cytomegalovirus exposure and HLA in healthy donors. Study results and caveats: Rare TCR sequences dominated, though some public TCRs recurred in many donors. In an earlier analysis, productive rearrangement rates for most beta V segments clustered near 87% or 30%. With later analysis, a missense DCLRE1C variant became linked to TCR beta V- and J-gene trimming.

The PCR used 60 Vbeta and 13 Jbeta primers. The table came from immunoSEQ multiplex PCR; TCRdb's copy has only in-frame clones and leaves some out. The table records around 140,000 clones, approximately 80% of them present only once. CDR3 length equals 13 residues. Trimming pared 6 bases from V and 6 bases from J, leaving 9 bases between. CDR1 and CDR2 (germline): MNHEY, SVGAGI. The chain uses TRBV6-5 and TRBJ1-6; D gene uncertain. The TCR sequence derives from a man aged 30 to 45 in good health and CMV-seropositive. Sequenced sample: PBMCs. Here the CDR3 reads CASSPEGNSPLHF. For the CDR3, the DNA is TGTGCCAGCAGCCCCGAGGGTAATTCACCCCTCCACTTT.